This entry features one T cell receptor (beta chain) sequence. The antigen remains unidentified. The data stem from a study of shared clonotypes between healthy human individuals. Overall study results and limits: With few donors, the genetic and exposure-history diversity represented was limited. A handful of donors showed sharing of approximately 5% of naive CD4 clonotypes. Sequencing of the sorted subsets was shown by rarefaction to be incomplete despite large depth.

Several immunoSEQ plates received, in even portions, the genomic DNA of each subset. Using immunoSEQ multiplex PCR, the repertoire was profiled, and TCRdb retains in-frame clones only, with some absent. The sample lists roughly 1 million clones; approximately 72% were seen once. From germline, CDR1 is LGHNA and CDR2 YNFKEQ. This CDR3 contains 16 residues. The ends lost 1 base at V and 10 bases at J; junction bases unmatched: 10. The receptor was derived from a man aged 18 to 29 in good health. The chain employs TRBV4-2 and TRBJ2-1; TRBD2 aligns across 10 bases. The sample was memory CD4+ T cells sorted from blood. Sample subset: CD45RA-negative fraction. The CDR3 DNA follows: TGTGCCAGCAGCCAAGGGGAAGCGGGGGGGCTTCGCGAGCAGTTCTTC. This translates into CASSQGEAGGLREQFF.